One sample yielded the 27 T cell receptor beta chains listed below, sequenced in a study of shared clonotypes between healthy human individuals. Assay: immunoSEQ multiplex PCR; the TCRdb copy retains only in-frame clones and omits some. The sample includes some 740,000 clones, about 91% of them seen just once. It was CD45RO-negative cells, positively selected for CCR7, that made up naive CD8 cells, with terminally differentiated effector memory CD45RA+ cells excluded. The sequencing sample was made of naive CD8+ T cells sorted from blood. The receptors derive from a man aged 25 to 45 in good health.

This clone has just one count. The genes are TRBV9 and TRBJ1-1; D gene uncertain. The germline V gene encodes CDR1 SGDLS and CDR2 YYNGEE. The V end was cut by 1 base, the J end by 1 base, with 8 bases between. The CDR3 has 14 residues. The CDR3 sequence: CASSVLTANTEAFF. The CDR3 coding sequence is TGTGCCAGCAGCGTACTCACAGCGAACACTGAAGCTTTCTTT.

This chain links TRBV14 with TRBJ2-1; D may be TRBD1 or TRBD2 (5 bases each). CDR1 and CDR2 from the germline V gene are SGHDN and FVKESK. Trimming cost V 1 base and J 1 base, with 14 bases left between them. The CDR3 runs 17 residues. CDR3 coding DNA: TGTGCCAGCAGCCAAGCCCTCGGGGACCCATCCTACAATGAGCAGTTCTTC. Translated: CASSQALGDPSYNEQFF.

The chain is built from TRBV27 and TRBJ2-3; TRBD1 might be the D (5 bases). The CDR3 consists of 13 residues. The V end was cut by 3 bases, the J end by 8 bases, with 12 bases between. Germline V gene lookup returns CDR1 MNHEY and CDR2 SMNVEV (reference sequence). CDR3 coding DNA: TGTGCCAGCAGTTTTGGGGCTTTCGGTACGCAGTATTTT. It codes for CASSFGAFGTQYF.

V usage is TRBV5-4 and J usage is TRBJ2-7, with 7 bases lining up with TRBD1. From germline, CDR1 is SGHNT and CDR2 YYREEE (reference sequence). This CDR3 is built from 16 residues. Trimming cost V 0 bases and J 2 bases; bases outside gene matches: 8. The CDR3, as DNA: TGTGCCAGCAGCTTGGTTGGGACAGTGAACGCCTACGAGCAGTACTTC. Its protein is CASSLVGTVNAYEQYF.

J is TRBJ1-1 and V is TRBV14; D remains unclear. The CDR3 length is 11 residues. Germline loops: CDR1 SGHDN, CDR2 FVKESK. V lost 1 base to trimming and J lost 8 bases, with 5 bases between them. In DNA form, the CDR3 reads TGTGCCAGCAGCCAAGGGTTGGAAGCTTTCTTT. Translating it yields CASSQGLEAFF.

The V gene is TRBV29-1, the J gene TRBJ1-2, with D unresolved. CDR3 length: 12 amino acids. The V and J ends lost 6 bases and 6 bases respectively, with 14 bases between them. The germline V gene encodes CDR1 SQVTM and CDR2 ANQGSEA. Written as DNA, the CDR3 is TGCAGCGTCGGACCCCCGGGCGATGGCTACACCTTC. Protein sequence: CSVGPPGDGYTF.

CDR3 loop: CASSSPLAGSSYEQYF. For the CDR3, the DNA is TGTGCCAGCAGCTCCCCCCTAGCGGGGAGCTCCTACGAGCAGTACTTC. The V call is TRBV7-9, the J call TRBJ2-7; 9 bases are a match to TRBD2. Looked up from germline, CDR1 is SEHNR and CDR2 is FQNEAQ (reference sequence). The CDR3 extends over 16 amino acids. V was pared by 4 bases and J by 0 bases, with 7 bases of the junction left unmatched.

V is TRBV7-2 and J is TRBJ2-3; 11 bases match TRBD1. Trimming cost V 6 bases and J 5 bases; bases outside gene matches: 10. There are 16 residues in the CDR3. CDR1 is SGHTA and CDR2 is FQGNSA in the germline V gene. The CDR3 sequence: CASSSGQGAYVDTQYF. The CDR3 DNA follows: TGTGCCAGCAGTTCCGGACAGGGGGCTTATGTAGATACGCAGTATTTT.

The V call is TRBV13, the J call TRBJ1-2; 11 positions agree with TRBD1. There are 14 residues in the CDR3. Germline assignment: CDR1 PRHDT and CDR2 FYEKMQ (reference sequence). Trimming at V came to 5 bases and at J to 3 bases, leaving 2 bases not matched to a gene. CDR3 sequence: CASSEGQGDYGYTF. The CDR3 DNA sequence: TGTGCCAGCAGCGAGGGACAGGGGGACTATGGCTACACCTTC.

This chain connects TRBV29-1 to TRBJ2-3; TRBD1 or TRBD2 may be the D gene (6 bases each). The CDR3 length is 15 residues. CDR1 is SQVTM and CDR2 is ANQGSEA in the germline V gene. V was clipped by 3 bases and J by 2 bases, with 15 bases between them. For the CDR3, the DNA is TGCAGCGTTGACCAGTTAGGGGGGCACACAGATACGCAGTATTTT. Amino acid sequence: CSVDQLGGHTDTQYF.

J is TRBJ2-4 and V is TRBV30, with D possibly matching TRBD1 (5 bases). The CDR3 extends over 14 amino acids. The V end lost 6 bases, the J end lost 0 bases, and 12 bases lay between the germline ends. The germline V gene encodes CDR1 GTSNPN and CDR2 SVGIG (reference sequence). Here the CDR3 DNA reads TGTGCCTGCCCTCTCAGGGAAGCCAAAAACATTCAGTACTTC. Encoded protein: CACPLREAKNIQYF.

A word on this clone: The sample carries other DNA sequences with the same CDR3. This rearrangement joins TRBV4-1 to TRBJ2-7; D remains ambiguous. The V gene lost 0 bases and the J gene lost 1 base, with 7 bases spanning the gap. CDR3 length: 14 amino acids. The germline gives CDR1 MGHRA, CDR2 YSYEKL. CDR3 protein: CASSQDPVSYEQYF. The CDR3 nucleotides are TGCGCCAGCAGCCAAGATCCGGTGTCCTACGAGCAGTACTTC.

This clone was seen more than once but under ten times. The chain is built from TRBV7-9 and TRBJ2-3; a weak D match, TRBD1 (5 bases). The CDR3 loop spans 12 amino acids. The V and J ends lost 5 bases and 5 bases respectively, with 8 bases between them. CDR1 SEHNR and CDR2 FQNEAQ come from the germline V gene (reference sequence). The CDR3 is CASSIGQDTQYF. The CDR3, as DNA: TGTGCCAGCAGCATAGGACAAGATACGCAGTATTTT.

This rearrangement joins TRBV5-1 to TRBJ2-7; the match to TRBD2 covers 7 bases. Germline V gene lookup returns CDR1 SGHRS and CDR2 YFSETQ. The CDR3 has 18 amino acids. The junction had 12 bases not matched to a gene; V was cut back by 0 bases and J by 0 bases. DNA for the CDR3: TGCGCCAGCAGCTTGGCGGTAACAGCGGGGTTTAGCTCCTACGAGCAGTACTTC. Translated, it gives CASSLAVTAGFSSYEQYF.

The rearrangement uses TRBV11-2 and TRBJ2-7; maybe TRBD1 (7 bases). The germline gives CDR1 SGHAT, CDR2 FQNNGV. V was trimmed by 4 bases and J by 0 bases, leaving 16 bases between them. This CDR3 contains 16 residues. For the CDR3, the DNA is TGTGCCAGCAGCTCAGGGGGGACTGGGATCTCCTACGAGCAGTACTTC. This translates into CASSSGGTGISYEQYF.

V usage is TRBV27 and J usage is TRBJ1-1, with 8 bases identical to TRBD1. Germline V CDR1 and CDR2: MNHEY, SMNVEV (reference sequence). V shed 1 base, J shed 3 bases, and the junction held 7 bases outside the gene matches. This CDR3 has 16 residues. The CDR3 region has the DNA TGTGCCAGCAGTTTATTAACAACAGGGGGGGACACTGAAGCTTTCTTT. Translated, it gives CASSLLTTGGDTEAFF.

The chain is built from TRBV5-4 and TRBJ2-7; 9 bases align to TRBD1. CDR3 length: 15 amino acids. CDR1 and CDR2 (germline): SGHNT, YYREEE (reference sequence). Germline trimming cut 3 bases from V and 5 bases from J; bases unmatched to any gene: 9. The CDR3 loop is CASSSGYRGRDEQYF. The CDR3 DNA reads TGTGCCAGCAGCTCAGGTTACAGGGGGCGCGACGAGCAGTACTTC.

The chain couples TRBV19 to TRBJ1-1; D unresolved. Deletions cut 3 bases from V and 6 bases from J, with 11 bases between. The CDR3 runs 13 residues. Germline CDR1 LNHDA, CDR2 SQIVND (reference sequence). The CDR3 nucleotides are TGTGCCAGTAGTATGGTGTTTAGAGCTGAAGCTTTCTTT. The encoded protein is CASSMVFRAEAFF. Using reference TRBV19 and TRBJ1-1 for the parts outside the CDR3, the full variable domain is DGGITQSPKYLFRKEGQNVTLSCEQNLNHDAMYWYRQDPGQGLRLIYYSQIVNDFQKGDIAEGYSVSREKKESFPLTVTSAQKNPTAFYLCASSMVFRAEAFFGQGTRLTVV.

The chain has TRBV7-8 and TRBJ2-7, with no clear D. The CDR3 covers 12 residues. Per the germline V gene, CDR1 is SGHVS and CDR2 is FQNEAQ. V lost 9 bases to trimming and J lost 7 bases, with 16 bases between them. The CDR3 region has the DNA TGTGCCAGTTCGGACCTCACGCGGGAGCAGTACTTC. Amino acids: CASSDLTREQYF.

The V gene is TRBV4-1, the J gene TRBJ2-7, with TRBD2 matching over 10 bases. The V and J ends lost 1 base and 5 bases, in that order; junction bases with no gene match: 8. CDR3 size: 16 residues. Germline loops: CDR1 MGHRA, CDR2 YSYEKL. The CDR3 DNA is TGCGCCAGCAGCCAAGTCCTAGCGGGAGAGAAAAACGAGCAGTACTTC. Its translation: CASSQVLAGEKNEQYF.

CDR3 sequence reads: CSVEGGPLPGAFF. The CDR3 DNA follows: TGCAGCGTTGAAGGCGGTCCTCTACCGGGAGCTTTCTTT. The chain is built from TRBV29-1 and TRBJ1-1; the D is unclear. The germline CDR1 and CDR2 sequences are SQVTM and ANQGSEA. The length of the CDR3 is 13 residues. Between the trimmed V and J ends, which lost 1 base and 10 bases, there was a span of 16 bases.

This clone has a single count. The chain recombines TRBV6-1 with TRBJ2-7; 7 bases align to TRBD1. The CDR3 is made up of 15 amino acids. Losses at the gene ends were 5 bases for V and 1 base for J; bases not matched to a gene: 8. Germline loops: CDR1 MNHNS, CDR2 SASEGT. The chain's CDR3 is CASSNYRGGSYEQYF. CDR3 coding DNA: TGTGCCAGCAGTAACTACAGGGGTGGGTCCTACGAGCAGTACTTC.

The CDR3 loop is CASGGQPGDYF. CDR3 bases: TGTGCCAGCGGGGGACAGCCTGGCGATTACTTC. The chain uses TRBV2 and TRBJ2-7, with 7 bases aligning to TRBD1. This CDR3 spans 11 amino acids. Trimming cost V 8 bases and J 13 bases; bases outside gene matches: 11. Germline lookup yields CDR1 SNHLY and CDR2 FYNNEI. Variable domain in full (rest from reference TRBV2 and TRBJ2-7): EPEVTQTPSHQVTQMGQEVILRCVPISNHLYFYWYRQILGQKVEFLVSFYNNEISEKSEIFDDQFSVERPDGSNFTLKIRSTKLEDSAMYFCASGGQPGDYFGPGTRLTVT.

This chain uses TRBV15 with TRBJ2-1; possibly TRBD1 for D (5 bases). Germline assignment: CDR1 LNHNV and CDR2 YYDKDF (reference sequence). V lost 0 bases to trimming and J lost 5 bases, with 8 bases between them. This CDR3 contains 14 residues. The chain's CDR3 is CATSREDTDNEQFF. CDR3 DNA: TGTGCCACCAGCAGAGAGGACACCGACAATGAGCAGTTCTTC.

V is TRBV27 and J is TRBJ1-3; 7 bases align to TRBD1. V was pared by 5 bases and J by 2 bases, with 6 bases of the junction left unmatched. The CDR3 has 15 amino acids. In germline, CDR1 is MNHEY, CDR2 SMNVEV (reference sequence). DNA of the CDR3: TGTGCCAGCAGTCCCCTGGGACAGACTGGAAACACCATATATTTT. Its protein product is CASSPLGQTGNTIYF.

J is TRBJ2-3 and V is TRBV6-1; D uncertain. CDR1 and CDR2 from the germline V gene are MNHNS and SASEGT. V was shortened by 3 bases and J by 6 bases, with 19 bases between the two germline ends. This CDR3 contains 16 residues. This CDR3 reads CASSDHLRLGRDTQYF. CDR3 coding DNA: TGTGCCAGCAGTGACCACTTACGCCTCGGCCGGGATACGCAGTATTTT.

This chain connects TRBV25-1 to TRBJ2-3; 10 bases map to TRBD2. CDR1 MGHDK and CDR2 SYGVNS come from the germline V gene. J lost 4 bases, V lost 7 bases, and 5 bases had no gene match. This CDR3 contains 14 residues. The CDR3 reads CASKLAGEADTQYF. The CDR3 bases are TGTGCCAGCAAGCTAGCGGGAGAAGCAGATACGCAGTATTTT.